This TCR beta chain appears in the sequencing data of a study of blood T cell repertoires in COVID-19. Study-level information: Sources were T cells, B-cell-depleted T cells, or PBMCs; the material itself was cDNA or gDNA.

V gave up 2 bases and J gave up 3 bases; unmatched junction bases: 5. This CDR3 region has 15 residues. Germline V gene data show CDR1 as MNHEY and CDR2 as SVGEGT. Original processing methods: From reference gene primer amplification, estimates of nucleated cell counts were derived. Generated by immunoSEQ multiplex PCR, the TCRdb table keeps only in-frame clones and is missing some. The D gene and trimming were derived from the DNA, and the V and J assignments and clone size from that table. The repertoire has around 44,000 clones, 92% of them found once; the top ten carry around 12%. The source of this sequence is a human donor in a cohort sampled during active COVID-19. Material for sequencing was peripheral blood. The V call is TRBV6-2 or TRBV6-3, the J call TRBJ2-3, with 7 bases that match TRBD2. CDR3 sequence reads: CASSYGGSGTDTQYF. DNA for the CDR3: TGTGCCAGCAGTTACGGCGGGAGCGGAACAGATACGCAGTATTTT.